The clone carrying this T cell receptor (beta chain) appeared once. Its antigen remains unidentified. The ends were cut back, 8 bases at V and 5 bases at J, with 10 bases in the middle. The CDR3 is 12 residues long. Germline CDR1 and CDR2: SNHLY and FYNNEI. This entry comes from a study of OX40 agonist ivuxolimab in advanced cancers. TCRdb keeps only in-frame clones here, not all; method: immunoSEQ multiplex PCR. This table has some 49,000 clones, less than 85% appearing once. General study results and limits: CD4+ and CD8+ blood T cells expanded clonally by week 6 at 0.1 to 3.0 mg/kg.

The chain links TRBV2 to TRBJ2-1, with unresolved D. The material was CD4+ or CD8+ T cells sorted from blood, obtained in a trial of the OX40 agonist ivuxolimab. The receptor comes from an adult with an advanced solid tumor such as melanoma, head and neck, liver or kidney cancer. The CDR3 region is CASVEVNNEQFF. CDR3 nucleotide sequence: TGTGCCAGCGTGGAAGTGAACAATGAGCAGTTCTTC. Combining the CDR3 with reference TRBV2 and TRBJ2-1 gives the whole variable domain EPEVTQTPSHQVTQMGQEVILRCVPISNHLYFYWYRQILGQKVEFLVSFYNNEISEKSEIFDDQFSVERPDGSNFTLKIRSTKLEDSAMYFCASVEVNNEQFFGPGTRLTVL.